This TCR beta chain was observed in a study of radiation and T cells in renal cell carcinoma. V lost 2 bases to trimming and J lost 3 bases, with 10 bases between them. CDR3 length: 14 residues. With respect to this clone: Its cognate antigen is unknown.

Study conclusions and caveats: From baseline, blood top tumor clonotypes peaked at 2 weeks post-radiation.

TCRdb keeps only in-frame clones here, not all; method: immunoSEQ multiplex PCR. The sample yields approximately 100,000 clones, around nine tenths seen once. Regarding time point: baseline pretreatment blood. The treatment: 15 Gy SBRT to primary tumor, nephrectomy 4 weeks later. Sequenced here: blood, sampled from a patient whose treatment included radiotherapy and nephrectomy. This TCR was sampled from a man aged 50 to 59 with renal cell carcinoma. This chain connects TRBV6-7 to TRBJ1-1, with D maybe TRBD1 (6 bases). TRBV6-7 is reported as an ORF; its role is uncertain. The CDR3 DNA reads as TGTGCCAGCAGTTACACGGGGGCCCACACTGAAGCTTTCTTT. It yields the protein CASSYTGAHTEAFF.